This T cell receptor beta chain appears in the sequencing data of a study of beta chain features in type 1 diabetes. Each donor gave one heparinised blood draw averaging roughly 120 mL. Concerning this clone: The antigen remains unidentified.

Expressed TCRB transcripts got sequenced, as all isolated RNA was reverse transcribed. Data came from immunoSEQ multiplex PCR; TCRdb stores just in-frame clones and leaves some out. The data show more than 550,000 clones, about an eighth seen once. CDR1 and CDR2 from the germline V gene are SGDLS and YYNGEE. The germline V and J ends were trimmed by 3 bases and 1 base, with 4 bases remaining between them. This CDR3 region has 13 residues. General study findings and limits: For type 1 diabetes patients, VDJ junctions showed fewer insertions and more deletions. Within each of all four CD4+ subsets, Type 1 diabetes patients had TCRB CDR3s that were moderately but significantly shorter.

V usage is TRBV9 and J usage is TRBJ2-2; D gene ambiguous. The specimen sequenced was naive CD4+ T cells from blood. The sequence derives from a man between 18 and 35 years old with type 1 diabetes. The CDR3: CASSALNTGELFF. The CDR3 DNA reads TGTGCCAGCAGCGCGCTGAACACCGGGGAGCTGTTTTTT. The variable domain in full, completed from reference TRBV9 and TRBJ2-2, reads DSGVTQTPKHLITATGQRVTLRCSPRSGDLSVYWYQQSLDQGLQFLIQYYNGEERAKGNILERFSAQQFPDLHSELNLSSLELGDSALYFCASSALNTGELFFGEGSRLTVL.